The next 20 T cell receptor beta chains were all read from a single sample in a study of T cells after yellow fever vaccination (dated by TCRdb to about 2019). Library method: 5' RACE. Sequencing relied on an Illumina HiSeq 2500. The raw public reads went through TCRdb reprocessing: fastp at Q25, MiXCR clone calling, in-frame beta chains kept. Each entry is one CDR3 protein sequence, shown with its most common DNA and genes. The sample data list 500,000 to 650,000 distinct CDR3 sequences, and around 17% of these were observed just once. Of the sample, around 15% is held by the ten largest clones. Per the publication, the treatment or condition label means: live attenuated yellow fever vaccine strain. The material sequenced was PBMCs, taken more than 4 days after the first yellow fever vaccination. These TCRs come from a man younger than 35 who received the YFV17D yellow fever vaccine.

DNA of the CDR3: TGTGCCTGGAAAACTAGCCCCCCTTTATCCGAGCAGTACGTC. Its protein product is CAWKTSPPLSEQYV. The rearrangement joins TRBV30 to TRBJ2-7; D perhaps matches TRBD2 (6 bases). The CDR3 is made up of 14 amino acids. Germline CDR1 is GTSNPN and CDR2 is SVGIG (reference sequence). Trimming stripped 4 bases from V and 6 bases from J, with 19 bases between.

The chain carries TRBV6-5 and TRBJ1-2; possibly TRBD1 for D (6 bases). Germline CDR1 MNHEY, CDR2 SVGAGI. The V and J ends lost 2 bases and 5 bases respectively, with 12 bases between them. This CDR3 contains 14 residues. CDR3 nucleotide sequence: TGTGCCAGCAGTTACGGGCAGGGGATATATGGCTACACCTTC. Translation: CASSYGQGIYGYTF.

The chain links TRBV25-1 to TRBJ2-7, with TRBD1 matching 7 bases. Trimming took 5 bases from V and 2 from J; bases not matched to a gene: 9. Germline V CDR1 and CDR2: MGHDK, SYGVNS. The length of the CDR3 is 15 residues. DNA for the CDR3: TGTGCCAGCAGTCAACAGGGGAAAGTGACCTACGAGCAGTACTTC. Amino acid sequence: CASSQQGKVTYEQYF.

The genes are TRBV6-4 and TRBJ2-3; TRBD2 aligns across 15 bases. The junction had 1 base not matched to a gene; V was cut back by 0 bases and J by 6 bases. The CDR3 spans 16 residues. Per germline, CDR1 MRHNA and CDR2 SNTAGT. Here the CDR3 reads CASSDSGTSGGDTQYF. The CDR3 DNA is TGTGCCAGCAGTGACTCCGGGACTAGCGGGGGGGATACGCAGTATTTT.

The genes are TRBV5-1 and TRBJ1-2; 8 bases align to TRBD1. This CDR3 comprises 18 residues. Germline V gene data show CDR1 as SGHRS and CDR2 as YFSETQ. Germline trimming cut 5 bases from V and 3 bases from J; bases unmatched to any gene: 18. DNA for the CDR3: TGCGCCAGCAGGGACGCGGGACAGGCGGCTTCAGGGGACTATGGCTACACCTTC. Protein sequence: CASRDAGQAASGDYGYTF.

This clonotype was found a few times. V and J are TRBV9 and TRBJ1-2, with D perhaps TRBD1 (5 bases). The length of the CDR3 is 14 residues. V lost 3 bases and J lost 6, with 15 bases in between. Germline values: CDR1 SGDLS, CDR2 YYNGEE. This chain's CDR3 is CASSAIWGLHGYTF. For the CDR3, the DNA is TGTGCCAGCAGCGCCATTTGGGGCCTTCATGGCTACACCTTC. Filled out from reference TRBV9 and TRBJ1-2, the complete variable domain reads DSGVTQTPKHLITATGQRVTLRCSPRSGDLSVYWYQQSLDQGLQFLIQYYNGEERAKGNILERFSAQQFPDLHSELNLSSLELGDSALYFCASSAIWGLHGYTFGSGTRLTVV.

A few counts support this clonotype. The chain combines TRBV7-8 with TRBJ1-4, with TRBD1 matching over 10 bases. Germline V gene sequence: CDR1 SGHVS, CDR2 FQNEAQ. This CDR3 comprises 16 residues. V was clipped by 1 base and J by 8 bases; unmatched bases: 7. The CDR3, as DNA: TGTGCCAGCAGCTTAGAGGGGACAGGGGTTCGGGAAAAACTGTTTTTT. It codes for CASSLEGTGVREKLFF.

This rearrangement joins TRBV3-1 to TRBJ1-3; D call uncertain. In germline, CDR1 is LGHDT, CDR2 YNNKEL (reference sequence). The V end lost 4 bases, the J end lost 2 bases, and 9 bases lay between the germline ends. This CDR3 contains 14 residues. This CDR3 reads CASSRGLAGNTIYF. Written as DNA, the CDR3 is TGTGCCAGCAGCCGTGGGCTTGCTGGAAACACCATATATTTT. Supplemented by reference TRBV3-1 and TRBJ1-3, the full variable domain reads DTAVSQTPKYLVTQMGNDKSIKCEQNLGHDTMYWYKQDSKKFLKIMFSYNNKELIINETVPNRFSPKSPDKAHLNLHINSLELGDSAVYFCASSRGLAGNTIYFGEGSWLTVV.

The chain links TRBV21-1 to TRBJ1-1; TRBD1, as called in the table, went unchecked against the DNA. TRBV21-1 is a recognized pseudogene. CDR3 length equals 13 residues. The CDR3 loop reads CASSKGGQPYAFF. The DNA of the CDR3 is TGTGCCAGCAGCAAAGGGGGACAACCGTATGCTTTCTTT.

This clonotype was seen only a few times. The CDR3, as DNA: TGTGCCAGCAGCCCCCTAGCAGCGGGGGGGAGCAATGAGCAGTTCTTC. It codes for CASSPLAAGGSNEQFF. The chain recombines TRBV14 with TRBJ2-1; 10 bases line up with TRBD2. V lost 4 bases and J lost 6; bases outside the gene matches: 9. Germline V CDR1 and CDR2: SGHDN, FVKESK. This CDR3 contains 16 residues.

This clonotype was counted only a few times. CDR3: CASKELAGDGEQFF. The DNA of the CDR3 is TGTGCCAGCAAAGAACTAGCGGGGGACGGTGAGCAGTTCTTC. The gene calls are TRBV12-3 or TRBV12-4 and TRBJ2-1; TRBD2 agrees at 11 bases. The CDR3 contains 14 residues. The junction had 8 bases not matched to a gene; V was cut back by 7 bases and J by 9 bases.

The chain employs TRBV28 and TRBJ2-1; 9 bases map to TRBD2. CDR3 length: 14 residues. Germline CDR1 and CDR2: MDHEN and SYDVKM. The trim removed 5 bases at V and 6 bases at J, leaving 5 bases unmatched. The CDR3 loop reads CASSSGGSSNEQFF. As DNA, the CDR3 is TGTGCCAGCAGTAGCGGGGGGTCTTCCAATGAGCAGTTCTTC.

In its sample, this clonotype was seen a few times. The chain links TRBV11-2 to TRBJ2-2, with D possibly matching TRBD2 (5 bases). The CDR3 sequence is 13 residues long. Germline CDR1 is SGHAT and CDR2 is FQNNGV. The V end lost 5 bases, the J end lost 7 bases, and 11 bases lay between the germline ends. The CDR3 is CASSVEVDGELFF. DNA of the CDR3: TGTGCCAGCAGCGTGGAGGTGGACGGGGAGCTGTTTTTT.

The chain has TRBV28 and TRBJ2-7; no firm D call. The V and J ends lost 10 bases and 7 bases respectively, with 26 bases between them. CDR1 and CDR2 from the germline V gene are MDHEN and SYDVKM. The CDR3 is 15 amino acids. The CDR3, as DNA: TGTGCCACCGAACGGGCAACGAGGAGCTGGGGAGAGCAGTACTTC. This encodes CATERATRSWGEQYF.

This clonotype was observed a few times. This sequence joins TRBV20-1 and TRBJ1-1; D may be TRBD1 (6 bases). The V gene's germline CDR1 is DFQATT and CDR2 SNEGSKA (reference sequence). The CDR3 length is 14 residues. Deletions cut 8 bases from V and 0 bases from J, with 16 bases between. DNA for the CDR3: TGCAGTCTTTCGGGGGCGTGGATGAACACTGAAGCTTTCTTT. Its protein product is CSLSGAWMNTEAFF.

CDR3 protein: CASSPPRGEYNEQFF. In DNA, the CDR3 is TGTGCCAGCAGTCCCCCTCGGGGGGAGTACAATGAGCAGTTCTTC. The chain is built from TRBV12-3 or TRBV12-4 and TRBJ2-1; 7 bases fit TRBD2. V shed 5 bases and J 4 bases; nucleotides not matched to a gene: 8. This CDR3 has 15 residues.

In this sample, this clonotype turned up once. The CDR3 DNA reads as TGCAGTGCTAGTTCAGGTTCTATAGGGGCGACTAATGAAAAACTGTTTTTT. This sequence encodes CSASSGSIGATNEKLFF. The chain employs TRBV20-1 and TRBJ1-4; a possible D gene is TRBD1 (5 bases). This CDR3 comprises 17 residues. With 3 bases removed from V and 2 bases from J, the gap between germline ends came to 19 bases. Germline CDR1 and CDR2: DFQATT and SNEGSKA (reference sequence).

This chain connects TRBV12-3 or TRBV12-4 to TRBJ2-4, with TRBD2 matching 10 bases. The V segment lost 10 bases and the J segment 5 bases; nucleotides outside the gene matches: 8. This CDR3 contains 14 residues. The CDR3 reads CATKAGGPQNIQYF. The CDR3 coding sequence is TGTGCCACTAAAGCGGGGGGGCCCCAAAACATTCAGTACTTC.

This clonotype was found a few times. In DNA, the CDR3 is TGTGCCAGCAGCCAAAGAAGCGGACAGGTCGCTGAAGCTTTCTTT. Translating gives CASSQRSGQVAEAFF. The chain combines TRBV4-2 with TRBJ1-1; TRBD1 matches 7 bases. Germline assignment: CDR1 LGHNA and CDR2 YNFKEQ. V was clipped by 2 bases and J by 6 bases; unmatched bases: 9. The CDR3 covers 15 residues.

This clonotype was detected only a few times. The chain is built from TRBV5-1 and TRBJ1-6; D might be TRBD1 (5 bases). CDR1 SGHRS and CDR2 YFSETQ come from the germline V gene. With 1 base removed from V and 10 bases from J, the gap between germline ends came to 12 bases. This CDR3 is 14 amino acids long. CDR3 protein: CASSLLGDGSPLHF. CDR3 DNA sequence: TGCGCCAGCAGCTTGCTAGGGGATGGATCACCCCTCCACTTT. The full variable domain, with the rest looked up from reference TRBV5-1 and TRBJ1-6, is KAGVTQTPRYLIKTRGQQVTLSCSPISGHRSVSWYQQTPGQGLQFLFEYFSETQRNKGNFPGRFSGRQFSNSRSEMNVSTLELGDSALYLCASSLLGDGSPLHFGNGTRLTVT.